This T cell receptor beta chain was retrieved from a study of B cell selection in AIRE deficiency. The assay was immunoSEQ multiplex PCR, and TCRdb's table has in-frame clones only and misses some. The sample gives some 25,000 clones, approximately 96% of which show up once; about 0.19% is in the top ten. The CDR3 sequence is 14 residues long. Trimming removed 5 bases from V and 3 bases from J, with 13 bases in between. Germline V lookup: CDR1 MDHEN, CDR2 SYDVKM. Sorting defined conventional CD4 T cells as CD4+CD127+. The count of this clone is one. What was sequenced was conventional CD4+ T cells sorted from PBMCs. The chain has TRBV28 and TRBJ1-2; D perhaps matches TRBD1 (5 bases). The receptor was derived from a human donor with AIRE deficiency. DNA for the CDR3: TGTGCCAGCAGTCGCTCGGACACCTACTATGGCTACACCTTC. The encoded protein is CASSRSDTYYGYTF.